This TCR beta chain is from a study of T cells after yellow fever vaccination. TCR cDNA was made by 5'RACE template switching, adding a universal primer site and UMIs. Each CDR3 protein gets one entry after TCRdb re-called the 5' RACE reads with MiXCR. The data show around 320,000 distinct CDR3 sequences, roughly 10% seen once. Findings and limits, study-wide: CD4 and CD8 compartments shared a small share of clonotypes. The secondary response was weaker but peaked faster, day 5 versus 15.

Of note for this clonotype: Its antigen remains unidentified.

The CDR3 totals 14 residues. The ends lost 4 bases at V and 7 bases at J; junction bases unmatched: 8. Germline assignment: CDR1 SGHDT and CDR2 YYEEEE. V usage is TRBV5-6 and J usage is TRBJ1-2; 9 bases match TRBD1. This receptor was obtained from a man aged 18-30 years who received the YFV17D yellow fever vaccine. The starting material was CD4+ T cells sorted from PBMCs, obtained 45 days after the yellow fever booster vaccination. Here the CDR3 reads CASSRRQGERGYTF. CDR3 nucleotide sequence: TGTGCCAGCAGCCGACGACAGGGGGAGCGTGGCTACACCTTC.